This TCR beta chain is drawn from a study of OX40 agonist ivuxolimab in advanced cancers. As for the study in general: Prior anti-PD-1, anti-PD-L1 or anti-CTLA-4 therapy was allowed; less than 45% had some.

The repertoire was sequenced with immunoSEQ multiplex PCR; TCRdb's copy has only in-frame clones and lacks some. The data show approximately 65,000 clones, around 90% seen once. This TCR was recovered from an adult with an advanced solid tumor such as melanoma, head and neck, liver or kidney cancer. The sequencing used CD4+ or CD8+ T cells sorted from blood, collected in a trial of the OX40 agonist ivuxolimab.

This CDR3 is CAARPGQGARGGYTF. The CDR3 coding sequence is TGTGCCGCCCGCCCCGGACAGGGGGCACGAGGGGGCTACACCTTC. The gene calls are TRBV10-3 and TRBJ1-2; the match to TRBD1 covers 11 bases. The CDR3 length is 15 residues. V dropped 11 bases and J dropped 8; count of bases not matched to a gene: 16. Looked up from germline, CDR1 is ENHRY and CDR2 is SYGVKD.